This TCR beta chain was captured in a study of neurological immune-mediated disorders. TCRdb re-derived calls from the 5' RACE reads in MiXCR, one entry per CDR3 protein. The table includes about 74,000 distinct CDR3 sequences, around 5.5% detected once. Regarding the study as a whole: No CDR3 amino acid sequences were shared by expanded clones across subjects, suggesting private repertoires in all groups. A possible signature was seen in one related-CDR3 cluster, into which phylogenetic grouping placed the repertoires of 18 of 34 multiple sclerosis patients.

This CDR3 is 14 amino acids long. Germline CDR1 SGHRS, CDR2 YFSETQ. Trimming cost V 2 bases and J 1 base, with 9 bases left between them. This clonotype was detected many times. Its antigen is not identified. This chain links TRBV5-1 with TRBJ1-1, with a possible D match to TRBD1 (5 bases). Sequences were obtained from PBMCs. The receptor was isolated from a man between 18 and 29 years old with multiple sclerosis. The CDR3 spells CASSLARGNTEAFF. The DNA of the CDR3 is TGCGCCAGCAGCTTAGCTAGGGGGAACACTGAAGCTTTCTTT.